This T cell receptor (delta chain) was recorded in a study of gamma-delta T cells after stem cell transplantation. The CDR3 consists of 18 residues. Germline V gene sequence: CDR1 GEAIGNYY, CDR2 EKD. Trimming left V 0 bases short and J 0 bases short, with 19 bases between. TCRdb re-called the RT-PCR reads through CATT. The table lists around 1,600 delta-chain clones, roughly half of them singletons. Sequencing was performed on gamma-delta T cells. The gene calls are TRDV2 and TRDJ1, with D maybe TRDD3 (6 bases). This clonotype originated in a human donor. It is not recorded whose cells these are; they may come from a transplant donor. CDR3 residues: CACDTLRGAGDYTDKLIF. The CDR3 coding sequence is TGTGCCTGTGACACCCTTAGGGGAGCTGGGGATTACACCGATAAACTCATCTTT.